This is a list of T cell receptor beta chains from one sample in a study of type 1 regulatory T cells. These TCRs are of unknown antigen specificity. TCRdb independently ran MiXCR on the reads; one entry per CDR3 protein. The table shows about 59,000 distinct CDR3 sequences, with roughly 60% occurring only once. Sequenced input: cultured non-Tr1 T cells, either the whole culture or a sorted T cell fraction (not recorded which). These receptors all come from a human donor in good health. The CDR3 runs from the conserved cysteine through the conserved F or W. Some rows mark clone size as missing; the rest say once, few, many or name a class of expanded clone.

j_call: TRBJ2-2; clone_size: NA; v_call: TRBV7-2; cdr3_aa: CASSLAADSNTGELFF
j_call: TRBJ2-3; clone_size: NA; v_call: TRBV24-1; cdr3_aa: CATSFSSSTDTQYF
j_call: TRBJ2-1; clone_size: NA; v_call: TRBV19; cdr3_aa: CASSTLPIAGGTYNEQFF
j_call: TRBJ1-1; clone_size: NA; v_call: TRBV6-1; cdr3_aa: CASSAEGDMNTEAFF
j_call: TRBJ2-3; clone_size: NA; v_call: TRBV6-6; cdr3_aa: CASSLHSDSTDTQYF
j_call: TRBJ1-2; clone_size: NA; v_call: TRBV4-3; cdr3_aa: CASSQDRGLYGYTF
j_call: TRBJ2-2; clone_size: few; v_call: TRBV5-1; cdr3_aa: CASSSRTGDPGELFF
j_call: TRBJ2-1; clone_size: NA; v_call: TRBV3-1; cdr3_aa: CASIPSGRYNEQFF
j_call: TRBJ2-1; clone_size: NA; v_call: TRBV6-6; cdr3_aa: CASSYSGGRAANEQFF
j_call: TRBJ1-6; clone_size: few; v_call: TRBV20-1; cdr3_aa: CSASFSAGSPLHF
j_call: TRBJ2-5; clone_size: once; v_call: TRBV2; cdr3_aa: CASRTGTGGDLRETQYF
j_call: TRBJ2-5; clone_size: NA; v_call: TRBV12-3/TRBV12-4; cdr3_aa: CASSLEGPSGGLETQYF
j_call: TRBJ2-5; clone_size: NA; v_call: TRBV19; cdr3_aa: CASSILQGDGETQYF
j_call: TRBJ2-5; clone_size: few; v_call: TRBV5-1; cdr3_aa: CASSAQAGGQETQYF
j_call: TRBJ2-7; clone_size: few; v_call: TRBV30; cdr3_aa: CAWSVRTSEQYF
j_call: TRBJ2-3; clone_size: NA; v_call: TRBV20-1; cdr3_aa: CSASPPYGTESTDTQYF
j_call: TRBJ2-2; clone_size: NA; v_call: TRBV6-2/TRBV6-3; cdr3_aa: CASSRPIKGTGELFF
j_call: TRBJ2-1; clone_size: NA; v_call: TRBV5-1; cdr3_aa: CASSFGSGTSGREFF
j_call: TRBJ1-2; clone_size: NA; v_call: TRBV6-1; cdr3_aa: CASRTVGTNYGYTF
j_call: TRBJ1-5; clone_size: few; v_call: TRBV20-1; cdr3_aa: CSARTGQAHQPQHF
j_call: TRBJ2-1; clone_size: NA; v_call: TRBV7-2; cdr3_aa: CASSGDGTWNEQFF
j_call: TRBJ2-7; clone_size: NA; v_call: TRBV10-3; cdr3_aa: CAISGGGLAEYF
j_call: TRBJ2-5; clone_size: NA; v_call: TRBV29-1; cdr3_aa: CSVVGQGGFETQYF
j_call: TRBJ2-1; clone_size: NA; v_call: TRBV19; cdr3_aa: CASSIGSGDRGYNEQFF
j_call: TRBJ2-2; clone_size: once; v_call: TRBV12-3/TRBV12-4; cdr3_aa: CASGLTTVSTPGELFF
j_call: TRBJ2-3; clone_size: once; v_call: TRBV7-8; cdr3_aa: CASSRSRGPGADTQYF
j_call: TRBJ2-7; clone_size: few; v_call: TRBV9; cdr3_aa: CASSVAQRPYEQYF
j_call: TRBJ2-7; clone_size: NA; v_call: TRBV2; cdr3_aa: CASSDARSSYEQYF
j_call: TRBJ1-6; clone_size: NA; v_call: TRBV7-2; cdr3_aa: CASGAGQGNSPLHF
j_call: TRBJ2-5; clone_size: NA; v_call: TRBV6-1; cdr3_aa: CASTVGLREGETQYF
j_call: TRBJ2-7; clone_size: few; v_call: TRBV7-9; cdr3_aa: CASSTTGVQYF
j_call: TRBJ2-1; clone_size: NA; v_call: TRBV25-1; cdr3_aa: CASSLTTYNEQFF
j_call: TRBJ2-5; clone_size: few; v_call: TRBV5-1; cdr3_aa: CASSFGLGETQYF
j_call: TRBJ2-3; clone_size: NA; v_call: TRBV2; cdr3_aa: CASKIAGATDTQYF
j_call: TRBJ2-2; clone_size: NA; v_call: TRBV27; cdr3_aa: CASSPRRLAANTGELFF
j_call: TRBJ2-7; clone_size: NA; v_call: TRBV6-2/TRBV6-3; cdr3_aa: CASREREWSYEQYF
j_call: TRBJ1-5; clone_size: NA; v_call: TRBV4-2; cdr3_aa: CASSQESGLSNQPQHF
j_call: TRBJ1-4; clone_size: NA; v_call: TRBV20-1; cdr3_aa: CSAGDRGSWGNEKLFF
j_call: TRBJ2-3; clone_size: NA; v_call: TRBV4-1; cdr3_aa: CASSQGRLTQYF
j_call: TRBJ2-3; clone_size: NA; v_call: TRBV5-4; cdr3_aa: CASSPLRAEDTQYF
j_call: TRBJ2-7; clone_size: NA; v_call: TRBV5-1; cdr3_aa: CASSVAGTSPHEQYF
j_call: TRBJ2-2; clone_size: NA; v_call: TRBV7-6; cdr3_aa: CASSLWSGELFF